These 3 T cell receptor beta chains came from one sample sequenced in a study of patients and donors after allogeneic stem cell transplantation. TCRdb reprocessed the RT-PCR reads via MiXCR and lists one record per CDR3 protein. The sample carries approximately 200,000 distinct CDR3 sequences, around 40% recorded once. Sequencing was performed on blood, either unsorted or a sorted T cell fraction (not recorded which). The source is a human donor who was either an allogeneic HSCT recipient or a stem cell or donor lymphocyte infusion donor (not recorded which). It is not recorded whose cells these are; they may come from a transplant donor.

This clonotype has more than one count but fewer than ten. The genes are TRBV20-1 and TRBJ2-3; D gene uncertain. CDR1 and CDR2 (germline): DFQATT, SNEGSKA (reference sequence). Trimming removed 5 bases at V and 3 bases at J, with 12 bases between. The CDR3 is made up of 13 amino acids. The CDR3 coding sequence is TGCAGTGCTCAGATAACTCAAACAGATACGCAGTATTTT. Its protein product is CSAQITQTDTQYF.

The chain employs TRBV5-1 and TRBJ1-2, with D possibly TRBD1 on 5 matching bases. Germline V gene lookup returns CDR1 SGHRS and CDR2 YFSETQ. This CDR3 comprises 13 residues. V gave up 4 bases and J gave up 4 bases, with 11 bases separating them. The CDR3 sequence: CASSPGDRYGYTF. CDR3 nucleotide sequence: TGCGCCAGCAGCCCGGGGGACCGCTATGGCTACACCTTC.

The chain uses TRBV5-1 and TRBJ2-5; D perhaps matches TRBD2 (5 bases). The CDR3 sequence is 16 residues long. Trimming shortened V by 4 bases and J by 2 bases, and 18 bases separated the two germline ends. Looked up from germline, CDR1 is SGHRS and CDR2 is YFSETQ. CDR3 protein: CASSRTMAGRQETQYF. CDR3 sequence (DNA): TGCGCCAGCAGCCGAACAATGGCGGGCAGGCAAGAGACCCAGTACTTC.